This passage covers 23 T cell receptor beta chains from one sample sequenced in a study of blood T cell repertoires in COVID-19. Only in-frame clones appear in the TCRdb table, and some are missing; sequencing was by immunoSEQ multiplex PCR. The sample has 20,000 to 25,000 clones, roughly nine tenths seen once. The sample comprised peripheral blood. These receptors came from a human donor in a cohort sampled during active COVID-19.

The V call is TRBV21-1, the J call TRBJ2-1; the D call in the table, TRBD2, was not verified against the DNA. TRBV21-1 is flagged as a pseudogene. The CDR3 length is 22 residues. DNA of the CDR3: TGTGCCAGCACTCAGTCCGGAACAAGATCGGAGGGGCCATGGTGCCACCTCAATGAGCAGTTCTTC. Its translation is CASTQSGTRSEGPWCHLNEQFF.

This chain links TRBV20-1 with TRBJ2-1, with a weak D call TRBD2 (5 bases). The V end was cut by 3 bases, the J end by 8 bases, with 29 bases between. Looked up from germline, CDR1 is DFQATT and CDR2 is SNEGSKA (reference sequence). The CDR3 sequence is 18 residues long. The CDR3 reads CSASYGRGAGVRADEQFF. The CDR3 nucleotides are TGCAGTGCTAGTTATGGACGCGGCGCCGGGGTTAGGGCGGATGAGCAGTTCTTC.

This CDR3 reads CASGLSTSAVSYEQYF. The CDR3 region has the DNA TGTGCTAGTGGTTTGAGTACTAGCGCGGTCTCCTACGAGCAGTACTTC. This chain joins TRBV12-5 and TRBJ2-7; the match to TRBD2 covers 7 bases. Looked up from germline, CDR1 is LGHNT and CDR2 is FRNRAP. The trim removed 2 bases at V and 0 bases at J, leaving 7 bases unmatched. CDR3 size: 16 residues.

This sequence joins TRBV7-8 and TRBJ2-1; D gene uncertain. The germline V gene encodes CDR1 SGHVS and CDR2 FQNEAQ. CDR3 length: 12 residues. With 4 bases removed from V and 10 bases from J, the gap between germline ends came to 11 bases. CDR3 bases: TGTGCCAGCAGCTGGGCTGCCGGAGAGCAGTTCTTC. This sequence encodes CASSWAAGEQFF. Complete variable domain (other parts from reference TRBV7-8 and TRBJ2-1): GAGVSQSPRYKVAKRGQDVALRCDPISGHVSLFWYQQALGQGPEFLTYFQNEAQLDKSGLPSDRFFAERPEGSVSTLKIQRTQQEDSAVYLCASSWAAGEQFFGPGTRLTVL.

The sample holds one count of this clone. The rearrangement links TRBV19 to TRBJ2-6; 8 positions match TRBD1. Germline trimming cut 5 bases from V and 0 bases from J; bases unmatched to any gene: 6. The CDR3 has 17 residues. The germline CDR1 and CDR2 sequences are LNHDA and SQIVND (reference sequence). The CDR3 sequence: CASSWTGPNSGANVLTF. For the CDR3, the DNA is TGTGCCAGTAGTTGGACAGGGCCAAACTCTGGGGCCAACGTCCTGACTTTC.

This sequence joins TRBV5-8 and TRBJ1-5; a weak D match, TRBD1 (6 bases). Germline lookup yields CDR1 SGHTS and CDR2 YDEGEE. Trimming took off 3 bases at V and 11 bases at J, with 15 bases between the two ends. CDR3 size: 13 residues. This CDR3 reads CASSSDLTGTQHF. The CDR3 coding sequence is TGTGCCAGCAGCTCGGACCTAACAGGGACCCAGCATTTT. Supplemented by reference TRBV5-8 and TRBJ1-5, the full variable domain reads EAGVTQSPTHLIKTRGQQATLRCSPISGHTSVYWYQQALGLGLQFLLWYDEGEERNRGNFPPRFSGRQFPNYSSELNVNALELEDSALYLCASSSDLTGTQHFGDGTRLSIL.

CDR3 bases: TGTGCCAGCAGCTTACGGGAGGGCCACAATGAGCAGTTCTTC. Its protein product is CASSLREGHNEQFF. The chain has TRBV7-7 and TRBJ2-1, with 8 bases aligning to TRBD2. J lost 5 bases, V lost 2 bases, and 2 bases had no gene match. The CDR3 sequence is 14 residues long. Per the germline V gene, CDR1 is SSHAT and CDR2 is FNYEAQ (reference sequence).

This sequence joins TRBV12-3 or TRBV12-4 and TRBJ2-1; 9 nucleotides line up with TRBD1. CDR3 length: 13 residues. The trim removed 7 bases at V and 6 bases at J, leaving 4 bases unmatched. As DNA, the CDR3 is TGTGCCAGCATCCTACAGGGGGCCAATGAGCAGTTCTTC. Translation: CASILQGANEQFF.

The chain uses TRBV5-6 and TRBJ2-7; a weak D match, TRBD2 (6 bases). The CDR3 extends over 14 amino acids. Germline CDR1 and CDR2: SGHDT and YYEEEE. Trimming removed 0 bases from V and 2 bases from J, with 9 bases in between. In DNA, the CDR3 is TGTGCCAGCAGCTTGGGACTAGGAACCTACGAGCAGTACTTC. It yields the protein CASSLGLGTYEQYF.

In nucleotides, the CDR3 is TGCGCCAGCAGCCAATTTTCTAGGCAAGACACAGATACGCAGTATTTT. Its protein is CASSQFSRQDTDTQYF. V usage is TRBV4-1 and J usage is TRBJ2-3; D gene unclear. The CDR3 is 16 amino acids. V was clipped by 2 bases and J by 2 bases, with 14 bases between them. Germline CDR1 is MGHRA and CDR2 is YSYEKL.

This sequence joins TRBV5-6 and TRBJ1-1, with a possible D match to TRBD1 (6 bases). The CDR3 sequence is 14 residues long. Per the germline V gene, CDR1 is SGHDT and CDR2 is YYEEEE. Trimming left V 0 bases short and J 2 bases short, with 8 bases between. The CDR3 region is CASSLGRGNTEAFF. CDR3 nucleotide sequence: TGTGCCAGCAGCTTGGGCAGGGGCAACACTGAAGCTTTCTTT. Full variable domain (missing parts from reference TRBV5-6 and TRBJ1-1): DAGVTQSPTHLIKTRGQQVTLRCSPKSGHDTVSWYQQALGQGPQFIFQYYEEEERQRGNFPDRFSGHQFPNYSSELNVNALLLGDSALYLCASSLGRGNTEAFFGQGTRLTVV.

This sequence joins TRBV5-4 and TRBJ1-3; D perhaps matches TRBD1 (5 bases). Trimming took off 4 bases at V and 2 bases at J, with 16 bases between the two ends. The CDR3 covers 16 residues. From germline, CDR1 is SGHNT and CDR2 YYREEE (reference sequence). The CDR3: CASSPQSQGAGNTIYF. The CDR3 DNA reads TGTGCCAGCAGCCCACAGTCCCAGGGCGCTGGAAACACCATATATTTT. Full variable domain (missing parts from reference TRBV5-4 and TRBJ1-3): ETGVTQSPTHLIKTRGQQVTLRCSSQSGHNTVSWYQQALGQGPQFIFQYYREEENGRGNFPPRFSGLQFPNYSSELNVNALELDDSALYLCASSPQSQGAGNTIYFGEGSWLTVV.

V and J are TRBV3-1 (or the pseudogene TRBV3-2) and TRBJ2-1; 9 nucleotides line up with TRBD2. The CDR3 runs 18 residues. From germline, CDR1 is LGHDT and CDR2 YNNKEL (reference sequence). After removal of 0 bases from V and 6 bases from J, the junction contained 12 bases not matched to a gene. Here the CDR3 reads CASSQDLSVAGGLNEQFF. Written as DNA, the CDR3 is TGTGCCAGCAGCCAAGATCTTTCAGTGGCGGGAGGGCTCAATGAGCAGTTCTTC.

The rearrangement uses TRBV6-6 and TRBJ1-6; TRBD1 matches at 7 bases. This CDR3 is built from 15 residues. The V gene's germline CDR1 is MNHNY and CDR2 SVGAGI (reference sequence). Trimming took 0 bases from V and 9 from J; bases not matched to a gene: 5. CDR3 protein: CASSYSTGLSSPLHF. The CDR3 DNA reads as TGTGCCAGCAGTTACTCGACAGGGCTTAGTTCACCCCTCCACTTT.

This clone showed up just a few times. The CDR3 sequence: CASSLNPFGSGELFF. The DNA of the CDR3 is TGCGCCAGCTCTCTGAACCCGTTCGGTTCAGGGGAGCTGTTTTTT. This sequence joins TRBV5-1 and TRBJ2-2; no clear D gene. The germline V and J ends were trimmed by 7 bases and 8 bases, with 21 bases remaining between them. This CDR3 has 15 residues. Germline V CDR1 and CDR2: SGHRS, YFSETQ.

In its sample, this clone was seen once. This chain uses TRBV9 with TRBJ2-3; weak D call: TRBD2 (5 bases). The germline gives CDR1 SGDLS, CDR2 YYNGEE. This CDR3 is built from 14 residues. With 1 base removed from V and 5 bases from J, the gap between germline ends came to 11 bases. CDR3 region: CASSVSGGQDTQYF. CDR3 coding DNA: TGTGCCAGCAGCGTATCAGGAGGCCAAGATACGCAGTATTTT.

This chain uses TRBV30 with TRBJ1-2; tentatively, D is TRBD1 (5 bases). Germline CDR1 and CDR2: GTSNPN and SVGIG (reference sequence). The length of the CDR3 is 13 residues. V lost 3 bases, J lost 5 bases, and 13 bases lay in between. The CDR3 loop reads CAWSVDSYYGYTF. As DNA, the CDR3 is TGTGCCTGGAGCGTAGACAGTTATTATGGCTACACCTTC.

The CDR3 reads CASSIEGGTEAFF. For the CDR3, the DNA is TGTGCCAGTAGTATCGAAGGGGGCACTGAAGCTTTCTTT. V usage is TRBV19 and J usage is TRBJ1-1; D may be TRBD1 (6 bases). V was trimmed by 3 bases and J by 4 bases, leaving 9 bases between them. Germline V gives CDR1 LNHDA, CDR2 SQIVND (reference sequence). This CDR3 region has 13 residues.

The chain joins TRBV7-8 to TRBJ2-7, with a weak D call TRBD2 (5 bases). This CDR3 spans 14 amino acids. Between the trimmed V and J ends, which lost 5 bases and 3 bases, there was a span of 14 bases. CDR1 is SGHVS, CDR2 FQNEAQ, per germline. CDR3 sequence: CASSPEIASYEQYF. The DNA for the CDR3 is TGTGCCAGCAGCCCTGAAATAGCGAGCTACGAGCAGTACTTC.

This clone was recorded once. DNA of the CDR3: TGTGCCAGCAGCCGAGGGACAGTCAATCAGCCCCAGCATTTT. This codes for CASSRGTVNQPQHF. This rearrangement joins TRBV4-2 to TRBJ1-5, with 7 bases matching TRBD1. Germline CDR1 is LGHNA and CDR2 is YNFKEQ. CDR3 length: 14 amino acids. V was pared by 4 bases and J by 3 bases, with 3 bases of the junction left unmatched.

The rearrangement uses TRBV29-1 and TRBJ1-2, with 7 bases fitting TRBD1. CDR1 is SQVTM, CDR2 ANQGSEA, per germline. The CDR3 is made up of 11 amino acids. V lost 5 bases to trimming and J lost 4 bases; unmatched junction nucleotides: 1. In DNA, the CDR3 is TGCAGCGTTCGGACAGGCTATGGCTACACCTTC. Amino acids: CSVRTGYGYTF.

The V gene is TRBV5-1, the J gene TRBJ2-2; no clear D gene. Germline V gene lookup returns CDR1 SGHRS and CDR2 YFSETQ. Trimming pared 2 bases from V and 3 bases from J, leaving 11 bases between. This CDR3 spans 15 amino acids. The CDR3 loop reads CASSFSPRDTGELFF. In DNA, the CDR3 is TGCGCCAGCAGCTTCAGCCCTCGGGACACCGGGGAGCTGTTTTTT. The whole variable domain, filled in from reference TRBV5-1 and TRBJ2-2, reads KAGVTQTPRYLIKTRGQQVTLSCSPISGHRSVSWYQQTPGQGLQFLFEYFSETQRNKGNFPGRFSGRQFSNSRSEMNVSTLELGDSALYLCASSFSPRDTGELFFGEGSRLTVL.

The rearrangement uses TRBV9 and TRBJ2-3; 14 nucleotides agree with TRBD2. Germline V gives CDR1 SGDLS, CDR2 YYNGEE. The CDR3 contains 19 residues. The V segment lost 4 bases and the J segment 2 bases; nucleotides outside the gene matches: 12. This chain's CDR3 is CASSHPLGLAGGDTDTQYF. CDR3 DNA: TGTGCCAGCAGCCACCCCCTCGGACTAGCGGGAGGTGACACAGATACGCAGTATTTT.